This TCR beta chain emerged from a study of cytomegalovirus exposure and HLA in healthy donors. Whole-study results and caveats: As was reported, the classifier diagnosed cytomegalovirus status with high specificity and sensitivity.

The validation cohort, a group of some 120 subjects, included the donors and was separate from the approximately 650-subject first cohort. Sequenced by immunoSEQ multiplex PCR; TCRdb stores in-frame clones only, minus some. The sample lists some 170,000 clones, approximately 86% seen once, with about 2.1% in the top ten. Concerning this clone itself: Its target is unknown.

The germline V and J ends were trimmed by 5 bases and 5 bases, with 15 bases remaining between them. Germline V lookup: CDR1 LNHDA, CDR2 SQIVND (reference sequence). The CDR3 extends over 14 amino acids. Sequencing was done on a sample of PBMCs. V usage is TRBV19 and J usage is TRBJ2-5; D gene uncertain. The clonotype originates from a man aged 25 to 45 in good health and CMV-seropositive. For the CDR3, the DNA is TGTGCCAGTAGTTCGGCTAGGATTCGCGAGACCCAGTACTTC. This codes for CASSSARIRETQYF.